The entry below describes one T cell receptor beta chain. Generated by immunoSEQ multiplex PCR, the TCRdb table keeps only in-frame clones and is missing some. The sample records 400,000 or so clones, 70% to 90% being singletons. Recruitment covered about two dozen US areas and drew participants whose ages spanned about 18 to 100 years. Allocation to cohorts depended on clinical history reported by the participants. This specimen belongs to a study of blood T cell repertoires in COVID-19. Study as a whole: Italy, Spain and the United States were the sources of the convalescent and acute COVID-19 samples. T cells, B-cell-depleted T cells, or PBMCs provided the cDNA or gDNA that served as material.

V trimming: 10 bases; J trimming: 2 bases; junction bases outside the gene matches: 1. There are 12 residues in the CDR3. The V gene's germline CDR1 is LNHDA and CDR2 SQIVND (reference sequence). Sequencing used PBMCs or T cells enriched from blood (not recorded which). This TCR derives from a woman aged 40 to 50 with acute COVID-19. This chain connects TRBV19 to TRBJ1-5, with 8 bases identical to TRBD1. This CDR3 reads CATGGGNQPQHF. In nucleotides, the CDR3 is TGTGCCACAGGGGGCGGCAATCAGCCCCAGCATTTT.